Listed below are T cell receptor beta chains from one sample, sequenced in a study of blood T cell repertoires in COVID-19. TCRdb's copy holds only in-frame clones and misses some; the assay was immunoSEQ multiplex PCR. The sample yields a few hundred thousand clones, 75% to 90% seen once. Sequenced: PBMCs or T cells enriched from blood (not recorded which). The origin of the receptors is a man in his thirties or forties who had recovered from COVID-19. CDR3s include the opening cysteine and the closing phenylalanine or tryptophan. Each record gives: D gene, J gene, clone size, V gene, CDR3 protein, CDR3 DNA. A D gene is named only where the DNA matches it firmly. Some rows mark clone size as missing; the rest say once, few, many or name a class of expanded clone.

>-|TRBJ2-3|-|TRBV9
CASSGLDQQYF
TGTGCCAGCAGCGGTCTAGACCAGCAGTATTTT
>-|TRBJ2-1|-|TRBV19
CASSMPRQPYNEQFF
TGTGCCAGTAGTATGCCGCGGCAGCCATACAATGAGCAGTTCTTC
>-|TRBJ1-5|-|TRBV19
CASSALLQRTDNQPQHF
TGTGCCAGTAGTGCACTCCTTCAAAGGACAGACAATCAGCCCCAGCATTTT
>TRBD2|TRBJ2-7|-|TRBV7-2
CASSLAGVGEQYF
TGTGCCAGCAGCCTAGCGGGAGTTGGCGAGCAGTACTTC
>TRBD1|TRBJ1-1|-|TRBV3-1/TRBV3-2
CASSPGGRGTEAFF
TGTGCCAGCAGCCCAGGGGGCCGGGGGACTGAAGCTTTCTTT
>-|TRBJ2-1|-|TRBV7-3
CASSSDPTLSLDEQFF
TGTGCCAGCAGCTCCGACCCTACTCTTAGCTTGGATGAGCAGTTCTTC
>TRBD1|TRBJ1-1|-|TRBV5-5
CASSLAPDRVNTEAFF
TGTGCCAGCAGCTTGGCCCCTGACAGGGTGAACACTGAAGCTTTCTTT
>-|TRBJ1-1|-|TRBV5-5
CASSLAGVAEAFF
TGTGCCAGCAGCTTGGCGGGGGTCGCTGAAGCTTTCTTT
>TRBD1|TRBJ1-5|-|TRBV2
CASRDSSVVNQPQHF
TGTGCCAGCCGGGACAGTTCAGTCGTAAATCAGCCCCAGCATTTT
>TRBD2|TRBJ2-5|once|TRBV30
CAWGGTSGSQTQYF
TGTGCCTGGGGGGGGACTAGCGGGAGCCAGACCCAGTACTTC
>-|TRBJ1-2|-|TRBV21-1
CASNRRVYGYTF
TGTGCCAGCAATAGGCGGGTCTATGGCTACACCTTC
>-|TRBJ2-1|-|TRBV7-8
CASSIQRTPRDEQFF
TGTGCCAGCAGTATTCAGAGGACTCCCCGGGATGAGCAGTTCTTC
>-|TRBJ1-6|-|TRBV7-9
CASSLGSVQNSPLHF
TGTGCCAGCAGCCTAGGGTCCGTACAGAATTCACCCCTCCACTTT
>TRBD2|TRBJ2-2|-|TRBV5-4
CASSRTSGNTGELFF
TGTGCCAGCAGCCGGACTAGCGGTAACACCGGGGAGCTGTTTTTT
>TRBD1|TRBJ2-4|-|TRBV19
CASSIKGQGGTSKNIQYF
TGTGCCAGTAGTATTAAGGGACAGGGGGGCACGTCCAAAAACATTCAGTACTTC
>TRBD2|TRBJ2-7|-|TRBV27
CASSPLAGTYEQYF
TGTGCCAGCAGTCCTCTAGCGGGGACCTACGAGCAGTACTTC
>TRBD2|TRBJ2-2|-|TRBV28
CASSWTSGSPGELFF
TGTGCCAGCAGTTGGACTAGCGGGAGTCCCGGGGAGCTGTTTTTT
>-|TRBJ1-2|-|TRBV28
CASSLRGGYGYTF
TGTGCCAGCAGTTTACGGGGTGGCTATGGCTACACCTTC
>-|TRBJ2-7|-|TRBV7-2
CASSPQGGIGIGSYEQYF
TGTGCCAGCAGCCCCCAAGGGGGTATCGGGATCGGATCCTACGAGCAGTACTTC
>-|TRBJ1-2|-|TRBV7-9
CASSLPLSNYGYTF
TGTGCCAGCAGCTTACCACTATCTAACTATGGCTACACCTTC
>-|TRBJ2-3|-|TRBV5-4
CASSLGARVTTDTQYF
TGTGCCAGCAGCTTGGGAGCGAGAGTGACCACAGATACGCAGTATTTT
>TRBD2|TRBJ2-1|-|TRBV23-1
CASTPPGGGNEQFF
TGCGCCTCCACACCCCCCGGGGGGGGGAATGAGCAGTTCTTC
>-|TRBJ2-7|few|TRBV28
CATQGLDEQYF
TGTGCCACCCAGGGGCTCGACGAGCAGTACTTC
>-|TRBJ1-6|-|TRBV5-1
CASSLAGAQNSPLHF
TGCGCCAGCAGCTTGGCTGGGGCTCAAAATTCACCCCTCCACTTT
>TRBD1|TRBJ2-7|-|TRBV6-1
CASSDGTGVKQYF
TGTGCCAGCAGTGATGGGACAGGGGTTAAGCAGTACTTC
>TRBD1|TRBJ2-2|-|TRBV7-8
CASSRQGTTGELFF
TGTGCCAGCAGCCGACAGGGGACCACCGGGGAGCTGTTTTTT
>TRBD2|TRBJ2-7|-|TRBV28
CASSTKRERYEQYF
TGTGCCAGCAGTACCAAGCGGGAGCGGTACGAGCAGTACTTC
>-|TRBJ1-3|-|TRBV7-9
CASSERGGSSGNTIYF
TGTGCCAGCAGCGAGCGCGGAGGGAGCTCTGGAAACACCATATATTTT
>-|TRBJ2-7|once|TRBV7-9
CASSLGSLYEQYF
TGTGCCAGCAGCTTAGGTTCACTCTACGAGCAGTACTTC
>-|TRBJ1-1|few|TRBV2
CASSELENTEAFF
TGTGCCAGCAGTGAGTTAGAGAACACTGAAGCTTTCTTT
>-|TRBJ2-7|-|TRBV7-3
CASSLKEGWCEQYF
TGTGCCAGCAGCTTAAAGGAGGGCTGGTGCGAGCAGTACTTC
>-|TRBJ1-6|few|TRBV3-1/TRBV3-2
CASSQVRDSGSPLHF
TGTGCCAGCAGCCAAGTACGGGATTCCGGTTCACCCCTCCACTTT
>-|TRBJ2-7|-|TRBV5-6
CASIQHPSYEQYF
TGTGCCAGCATCCAACACCCTTCCTACGAGCAGTACTTC
>TRBD1|TRBJ2-5|-|TRBV28
CASSRTGGTETQYF
TGTGCCAGCAGCCGGACAGGGGGAACAGAGACCCAGTACTTC
>TRBD1|TRBJ1-5|-|TRBV6-5
CASSITDRSNQPQHF
TGTGCCAGCAGTATAACGGACAGGAGCAATCAGCCCCAGCATTTT
>-|TRBJ1-6|-|TRBV3-1/TRBV3-2
CASSQEGGGGSPLHF
TGTGCCAGCAGCCAAGAGGGGGGAGGGGGTTCACCCCTCCACTTT
>-|TRBJ1-1|-|TRBV13
CASSLGRGSYTEAFF
TGTGCCAGCAGCCTTGGGCGGGGTTCGTACACTGAAGCTTTCTTT
>TRBD1|TRBJ2-3|-|TRBV3-1/TRBV3-2
CASSRSTGVLHTQYF
TGTGCCAGCAGCAGAAGTACAGGGGTTCTGCATACGCAGTATTTT